This T cell receptor beta chain emerged from a study of blood T cell repertoires in COVID-19. Study-level background: Acute-phase and convalescent COVID-19 samples originated in the United States, Italy and Spain. PBMCs, B-cell-depleted T cells, or T cells were the source of the cDNA or gDNA that made up the material.

Allocation to cohorts depended on clinical history reported by the participants. Source study methods: Reference gene primer amplification in the assay estimated nucleated cell counts. The assay was immunoSEQ multiplex PCR, and TCRdb's table has in-frame clones only and misses some. V and J calls plus clone size are reproduced from that table; the DNA served to infer D and trimming. The sample has 230,000 or so clones, 86% seen once. CDR3 length: 16 residues. Germline V gene sequence: CDR1 MNHEY, CDR2 SVGAGI. V was pared by 3 bases and J by 0 bases, with 12 bases between. Specimen: PBMCs or T cells enriched from blood (not recorded which). The V and J genes are TRBV6-5 and TRBJ1-3, with D maybe TRBD1 (5 bases). The sequence derives from a woman aged 40 to 49 with acute COVID-19. CDR3 region: CASSYQGSYSGNTIYF. The CDR3 nucleotides are TGTGCCAGCAGTTATCAGGGATCATACTCTGGAAACACCATATATTTT.